This T cell receptor beta chain was recorded in a study of T cell repertoires in cytomegalovirus infection. About the study: CMV epitopes, recently identified HLA-C-restricted and well-studied HLA-B-restricted, were used. Public TCR beta signatures were indicative of both CMV infection and a matching HLA type.

A word on this clonotype: Its antigen is not known.

The V segment lost 6 bases and the J segment 4 bases; nucleotides outside the gene matches: 7. The CDR3 runs to 16 residues. Germline CDR1 and CDR2: MNHNS and SASEGT. Each CDR3 protein gets one entry after TCRdb re-called the reads with MiXCR. Of about 770,000 distinct CDR3 sequences in the sample, just under 30% were seen once. Regarding the study as a whole: HLA-C-restricted CMV clonotypes gave the most frequent clonotype in two of eight donors.

The chain links TRBV6-1 to TRBJ2-1; the match to TRBD2 covers 12 bases. The receptor was isolated from a human donor in good health (CMV status not recorded). Some clones in this sample may be carry-over from other donors' samples. The source material was cultured CD8+ T cells from PBMCs, sampled from culture after CMV antigen stimulation. The CDR3 DNA follows: TGTGCCAGCAGACTTACTAGCGGGGGGCTGTACAATGAGCAGTTCTTC. This gives the protein CASRLTSGGLYNEQFF.